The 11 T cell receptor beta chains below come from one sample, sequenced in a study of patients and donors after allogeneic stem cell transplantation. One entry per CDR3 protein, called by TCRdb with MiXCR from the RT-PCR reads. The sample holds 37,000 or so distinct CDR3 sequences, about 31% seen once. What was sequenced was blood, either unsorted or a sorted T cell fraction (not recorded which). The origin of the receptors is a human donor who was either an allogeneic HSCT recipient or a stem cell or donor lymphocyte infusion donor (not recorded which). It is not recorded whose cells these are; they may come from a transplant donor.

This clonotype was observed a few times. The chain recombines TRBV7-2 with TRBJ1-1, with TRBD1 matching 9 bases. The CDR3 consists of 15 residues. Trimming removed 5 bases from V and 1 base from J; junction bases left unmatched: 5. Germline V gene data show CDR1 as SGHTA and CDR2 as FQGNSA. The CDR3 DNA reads TGTGCCAGCAGCGCTCCGGGACAGGGGAACACTGAAGCTTTCTTT. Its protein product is CASSAPGQGNTEAFF.

CDR3: CASSLVARAEQYF. The CDR3 DNA sequence: TGTGCCAGCAGCTTGGTGGCGAGAGCCGAGCAGTACTTC. The chain carries TRBV5-6 and TRBJ2-7; D uncertain. In germline, CDR1 is SGHDT, CDR2 YYEEEE. With 0 bases removed from V and 6 bases from J, the gap between germline ends came to 10 bases. This CDR3 region has 13 residues.

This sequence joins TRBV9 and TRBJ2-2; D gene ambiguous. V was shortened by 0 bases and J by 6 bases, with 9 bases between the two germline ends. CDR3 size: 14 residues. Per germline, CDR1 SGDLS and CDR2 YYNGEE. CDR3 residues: CASSVVWDSGELFF. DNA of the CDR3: TGTGCCAGCAGCGTAGTGTGGGATTCCGGGGAGCTGTTTTTT.

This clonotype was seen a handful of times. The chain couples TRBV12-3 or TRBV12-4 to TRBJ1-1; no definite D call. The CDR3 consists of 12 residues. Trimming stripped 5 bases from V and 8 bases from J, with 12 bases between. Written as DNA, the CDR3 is TGTGCCAGCAGTCCCCGCTCCTTCGAAGCTTTCTTT. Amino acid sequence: CASSPRSFEAFF.

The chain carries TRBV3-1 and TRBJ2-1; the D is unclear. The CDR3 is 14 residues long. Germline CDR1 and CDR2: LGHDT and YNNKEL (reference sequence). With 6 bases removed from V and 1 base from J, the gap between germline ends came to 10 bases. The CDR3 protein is CASSLVESYNEQFF. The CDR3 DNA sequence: TGTGCCAGCAGTCTAGTTGAATCCTACAATGAGCAGTTCTTC.

The DNA for the CDR3 is TGCAGTGCTAGAGTACCTAGTTCTTCAGATACGCAGTATTTT. It encodes CSARVPSSSDTQYF. The V call is TRBV20-1, the J call TRBJ2-3; no clear D gene. Germline CDR1 DFQATT, CDR2 SNEGSKA (reference sequence). The V end was cut by 1 base, the J end by 4 bases, with 12 bases between. The CDR3 consists of 14 residues.

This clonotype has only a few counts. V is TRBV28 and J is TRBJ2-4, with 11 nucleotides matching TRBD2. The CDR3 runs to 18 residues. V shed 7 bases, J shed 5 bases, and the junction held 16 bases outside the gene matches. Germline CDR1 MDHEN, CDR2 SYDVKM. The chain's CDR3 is CASILASGRTGGENIQYF. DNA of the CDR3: TGTGCCAGCATTCTCGCTAGCGGGAGGACTGGGGGAGAAAACATTCAGTACTTC.

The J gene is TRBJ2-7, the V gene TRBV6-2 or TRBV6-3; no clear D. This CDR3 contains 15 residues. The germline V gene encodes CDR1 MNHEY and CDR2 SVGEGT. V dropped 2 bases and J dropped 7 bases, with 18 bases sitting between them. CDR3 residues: CASSYGLQPSREQYF. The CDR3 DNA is TGTGCCAGCAGTTACGGGTTACAGCCCTCCAGGGAGCAGTACTTC.

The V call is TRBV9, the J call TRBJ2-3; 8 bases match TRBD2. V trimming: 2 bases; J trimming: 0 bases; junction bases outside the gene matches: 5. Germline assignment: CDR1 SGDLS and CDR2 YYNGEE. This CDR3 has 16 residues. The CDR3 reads CASSVTGTRSTDTQYF. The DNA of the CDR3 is TGTGCCAGCAGCGTCACCGGGACTAGAAGCACAGATACGCAGTATTTT. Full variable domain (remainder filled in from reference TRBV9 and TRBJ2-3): DSGVTQTPKHLITATGQRVTLRCSPRSGDLSVYWYQQSLDQGLQFLIQYYNGEERAKGNILERFSAQQFPDLHSELNLSSLELGDSALYFCASSVTGTRSTDTQYFGPGTRLTVL.

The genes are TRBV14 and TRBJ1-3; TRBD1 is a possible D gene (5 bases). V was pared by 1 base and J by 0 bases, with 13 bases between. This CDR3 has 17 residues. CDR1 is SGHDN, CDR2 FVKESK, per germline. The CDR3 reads CASSQGGRLYSGNTIYF. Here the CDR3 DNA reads TGTGCCAGCAGCCAAGGGGGCAGGCTCTACTCTGGAAACACCATATATTTT.

As DNA, the CDR3 is TGTGCCAGCACTCCTAGGCGGGAGCGTACAGATACGCAGTATTTT. Amino acid sequence: CASTPRRERTDTQYF. The V gene is TRBV7-2, the J gene TRBJ2-3; 7 nucleotides align to TRBD2. The CDR3 sequence is 15 residues long. Germline trimming cut 7 bases from V and 3 bases from J; bases unmatched to any gene: 10. Per the germline V gene, CDR1 is SGHTA and CDR2 is FQGNSA. The entire variable domain, with the rest obtained from reference TRBV7-2 and TRBJ2-3, is as follows: GAGVSQSPSNKVTEKGKDVELRCDPISGHTALYWYRQSLGQGLEFLIYFQGNSAPDKSGLPSDRFSAERTGGSVSTLTIQRTQQEDSAVYLCASTPRRERTDTQYFGPGTRLTVL.